The clone carrying this TCR beta chain was seen repeatedly, ten times or more. Its antigen is not known. This entry belongs to a study of molecular identifiers for immune sequencing clone quantification. Generation of bulk TCR libraries relied on previously described methods and listed TCR primers. TCRdb redid the calling of the PCR reads with MiXCR, one entry per CDR3 protein. The table records under 650,000 distinct CDR3 sequences, 15% to 20% of them present only once. General study points: Spiked TCR RNA from one Jurkat cell reportedly showed up when mixed among roughly 1 million naive cells. Highly expanded clone sizes could be underestimated through barcode sharing by identical TCR molecules. In naive cells, clones above 20 RNA copies held under 1% of molecules, whereas in effector cells they held over 98%.

The sequence came from a human donor in good health. Some libraries in this study had Jurkat cell RNA spiked in. Material for sequencing was naive CD8+ T cells from blood, with Jurkat cell RNA spiked in. Subset described: FACS-sorted CD8+CD4-CCR7+CD45RA+ naive T cells.

CDR3 DNA sequence: TGTGCCACCGGCTATAGCACAGATACGCAGTATTTT. Translated, it gives CATGYSTDTQYF. The V call is TRBV6-2 or TRBV6-3, the J call TRBJ2-3, with D unresolved. This CDR3 comprises 12 residues. V shed 10 bases and J shed 0 bases, with 8 bases lying between them. Per the germline V gene, CDR1 is MNHEY and CDR2 is SVGEGT.